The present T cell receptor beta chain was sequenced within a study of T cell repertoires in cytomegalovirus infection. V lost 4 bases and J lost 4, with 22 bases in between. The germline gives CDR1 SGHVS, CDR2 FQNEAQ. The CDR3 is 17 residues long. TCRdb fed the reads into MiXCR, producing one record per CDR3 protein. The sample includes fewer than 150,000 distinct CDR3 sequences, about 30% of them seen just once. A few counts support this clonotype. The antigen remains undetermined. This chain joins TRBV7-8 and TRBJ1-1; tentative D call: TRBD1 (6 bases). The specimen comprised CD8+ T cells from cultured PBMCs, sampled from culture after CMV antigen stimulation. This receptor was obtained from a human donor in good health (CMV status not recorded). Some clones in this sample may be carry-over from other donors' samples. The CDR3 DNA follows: TGTGCCAGCAGCTACGGGAGGGGGGGGGCTCACGGCACTGAAGCTTTCTTT. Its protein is CASSYGRGGAHGTEAFF.